The clone carrying this T cell receptor (beta chain) occurred a few times. Antigen unknown. These data are taken from a study of T cell repertoires in cytomegalovirus infection. Whole-study results and caveats: Carriers of CMV and the relevant HLA type were discriminated by public TCR beta frequency.

MiXCR, run by TCRdb on the reads, gives a single entry per CDR3 protein. The sample holds some 400,000 distinct CDR3 sequences; roughly 31% are singletons and the top ten take around 15%. The CDR3 sequence is 16 residues long. Trimming took 6 bases from V and 5 from J, leaving 22 bases between them. CDR1 and CDR2 (germline): MNHEY, SVGEGT. Specimen: PBMCs. The chain carries TRBV6-2 or TRBV6-3 and TRBJ2-5, with D possibly TRBD2 on 6 matching bases. The sequence was obtained from a human donor in good health (CMV status not recorded). Some clones in this sample may be carry-over from other donors' samples. The CDR3 reads CASSPAPLGGTETQYF. The DNA for the CDR3 is TGTGCCAGCAGCCCGGCTCCACTTGGGGGGACGGAGACCCAGTACTTC.